The 21 T cell receptor beta chains below come from one sample, sequenced in a study of control samples from healthy donors and cancer patients. Produced via immunoSEQ multiplex PCR; TCRdb's table is partial and in-frame only. The sample gives roughly 130,000 clones, around 90% of which show up once; 2.5% is in the top ten. Material: blood. Receptor source: a man in his late teens or twenties in good health.

This chain connects TRBV2 to TRBJ1-2, with D maybe TRBD1 (6 bases). The CDR3 has 14 amino acids. V lost 6 bases and J lost 2, with 13 bases in between. From germline, CDR1 is SNHLY and CDR2 FYNNEI. The CDR3 protein is CASRITGTNYGYTF. For the CDR3, the DNA is TGTGCCAGCAGAATCACAGGGACCAACTATGGCTACACCTTC.

The rearrangement links TRBV28 to TRBJ1-5; D possibly corresponds to TRBD1 (6 bases). Germline CDR1 and CDR2: MDHEN and SYDVKM. This CDR3 has 13 amino acids. Trimming shortened V by 5 bases and J by 5 bases, and 10 bases separated the two germline ends. The CDR3 nucleotides are TGTGCCAGCAGTGACAGGAGCGATCAGCCCCAGCATTTT. It encodes CASSDRSDQPQHF.

V usage is TRBV19 and J usage is TRBJ2-3; 8 nucleotides agree with TRBD1. After removal of 6 bases from V and 1 base from J, the junction contained 6 bases not matched to a gene. Per germline, CDR1 LNHDA and CDR2 SQIVND (reference sequence). The CDR3 spans 15 residues. CDR3 protein: CASREDRAGTDTQYF. The DNA for the CDR3 is TGTGCCAGTAGAGAGGACAGGGCGGGCACAGATACGCAGTATTTT. The variable domain in full, completed from reference TRBV19 and TRBJ2-3, reads DGGITQSPKYLFRKEGQNVTLSCEQNLNHDAMYWYRQDPGQGLRLIYYSQIVNDFQKGDIAEGYSVSREKKESFPLTVTSAQKNPTAFYLCASREDRAGTDTQYFGPGTRLTVL.

V usage is TRBV28 and J usage is TRBJ1-2; 8 positions agree with TRBD1. The CDR3 runs 15 residues. V lost 6 bases, J lost 3 bases, and 9 bases stayed unmatched. Germline V gene lookup returns CDR1 MDHEN and CDR2 SYDVKM. The CDR3 reads CASSPLRQGYYGYTF. In DNA form, the CDR3 reads TGTGCCAGCAGCCCTCTTAGACAGGGGTACTATGGCTACACCTTC.

This clone was picked up a small number of times. The rearrangement joins TRBV24-1 to TRBJ2-5, with D perhaps given as TRBD1 or TRBD2 (5 bases each). CDR1 and CDR2 (germline): KGHDR, SFDVKD. V dropped 5 bases and J dropped 5 bases, with 14 bases sitting between them. CDR3 length equals 14 residues. The CDR3 coding sequence is TGTGCCACCAGTGTGGGTGCCTGGGGGGAGACCCAGTACTTC. It is translated as CATSVGAWGETQYF.

The genes are TRBV4-1 and TRBJ2-7; 8 bases map to TRBD2. V shed 4 bases, J shed 7 bases, and the junction held 9 bases outside the gene matches. The CDR3 spans 14 residues. CDR1 and CDR2 (germline): MGHRA, YSYEKL. This CDR3 is CASSPRGALWEQYF. In DNA form, the CDR3 reads TGCGCCAGCAGCCCGCGGGGGGCCCTTTGGGAGCAGTACTTC.

V is TRBV2 and J is TRBJ1-2, with D possibly matching TRBD1 (5 bases). V gave up 6 bases and J gave up 3 bases, with 8 bases separating them. The CDR3 length is 12 residues. CDR1 is SNHLY, CDR2 FYNNEI, per germline. CDR3 amino acids: CASRMTDYGYTF. The CDR3 coding sequence is TGTGCCAGCAGGATGACAGACTATGGCTACACCTTC.

The chain employs TRBV6-1 and TRBJ2-1; 7 bases fit TRBD1. The CDR3 runs 14 residues. The germline gives CDR1 MNHNS, CDR2 SASEGT. After removal of 3 bases from V and 6 bases from J, the junction contained 5 bases not matched to a gene. The CDR3 region is CASSEETGSNEQFF. Here the CDR3 DNA reads TGTGCCAGCAGTGAGGAGACAGGGTCCAATGAGCAGTTCTTC.

This chain connects TRBV5-1 to TRBJ2-5; tentatively, D is TRBD1 (5 bases). The CDR3 totals 13 residues. V was shortened by 6 bases and J by 5 bases, with 14 bases between the two germline ends. Germline-derived CDR1 and CDR2 are SGHRS and YFSETQ. This CDR3 is CASKAQGSETQYF. CDR3 in DNA: TGCGCCAGCAAGGCCCAGGGCTCGGAGACCCAGTACTTC.

The rearrangement joins TRBV27 to TRBJ2-7; 8 nucleotides match TRBD1. The CDR3 length is 13 residues. Germline loops: CDR1 MNHEY, CDR2 SMNVEV (reference sequence). V was clipped by 5 bases and J by 6 bases; unmatched bases: 6. For the CDR3, the DNA is TGTGCCAGCAGTCCAACGACAGGGGTCGAGCAGTACGTC. Its protein is CASSPTTGVEQYV.

This clone was detected a few times. The V call is TRBV5-5, the J call TRBJ1-6; 10 bases match TRBD1. With V trimmed by 3 bases and J by 6 bases, 15 bases remained unmatched. Germline CDR1 reads SGHKS; CDR2 reads YYEKEE (reference sequence). There are 19 residues in the CDR3. The CDR3 coding sequence is TGTGCCAGCAGCTGGGCCGGGACAGGGGTCAATGGGGCTAATTCACCCCTCCACTTT. Translation: CASSWAGTGVNGANSPLHF.

Notes on this clone: A read error may produce the germline difference seen at one junction end. CDR3 loop: CVSSQDGSSYNSPLHF. The CDR3 coding sequence is TGTGTCAGCAGCCAAGATGGGAGCTCCTATAATTCACCCCTCCACTTT. The V gene is TRBV3-1 (or the pseudogene TRBV3-2), the J gene TRBJ1-6; D is undetermined. The CDR3 totals 16 residues. Per the germline V gene, CDR1 is LGHDT and CDR2 is YNNKEL (reference sequence).

J is TRBJ2-1 and V is TRBV7-6, with 14 bases aligning to TRBD2. There are 15 residues in the CDR3. Unmatched junction bases numbered 3, after V lost 5 bases and J lost 6 bases. Germline loops: CDR1 SGHVS, CDR2 FNYEAQ. CDR3: CASSLGLAGGNEQFF. CDR3 nucleotides: TGTGCCAGCAGCCTTGGACTAGCGGGGGGCAATGAGCAGTTCTTC. Filled out from reference TRBV7-6 and TRBJ2-1, the complete variable domain reads GAGVSQSPRYKVTKRGQDVALRCDPISGHVSLYWYRQALGQGPEFLTYFNYEAQQDKSGLPNDRFSAERPEGSISTLTIQRTEQRDSAMYRCASSLGLAGGNEQFFGPGTRLTVL.

J is TRBJ1-2 and V is TRBV11-3, with 9 bases matching TRBD1. Germline CDR1 SGHNT, CDR2 YENEEA. Trimming at V came to 7 bases and at J to 0 bases, leaving 12 bases not matched to a gene. The CDR3 contains 17 residues. This chain's CDR3 is CASTVSGTGKTNYGYTF. The CDR3 DNA sequence: TGTGCCAGCACCGTCAGTGGGACAGGGAAAACTAACTATGGCTACACCTTC.

The CDR3: CATSTGTLRATDTQYF. The CDR3 bases are TGTGCCACAAGTACCGGGACCCTCAGGGCCACAGATACGCAGTATTTT. This chain links TRBV24-1 with TRBJ2-3; D assignment may be TRBD1 or TRBD2 (5 bases each). V was trimmed by 10 bases and J by 2 bases, leaving 21 bases between them. Germline V CDR1 and CDR2: KGHDR, SFDVKD. There are 16 residues in the CDR3.

The chain combines TRBV19 with TRBJ1-3, with D unclear. V was trimmed by 2 bases and J by 4 bases, leaving 12 bases between them. Germline CDR1 and CDR2: LNHDA and SQIVND (reference sequence). The CDR3 sequence is 15 residues long. In DNA form, the CDR3 reads TGTGCCAGTAGTATACGGACCTTAGGAGGAAACACCATATATTTT. Its translation: CASSIRTLGGNTIYF.

This clone was observed a handful of times. This chain links TRBV5-1 with TRBJ2-5; tentatively, D is TRBD2 (6 bases). There are 15 residues in the CDR3. CDR1 and CDR2 (germline): SGHRS, YFSETQ. The germline V and J ends were trimmed by 4 bases and 0 bases, with 13 bases remaining between them. The CDR3 spells CASSPGTVDQETQYF. In nucleotides, the CDR3 is TGCGCCAGCAGCCCCGGGACTGTTGACCAAGAGACCCAGTACTTC.

In its sample, this clone was seen once. This sequence joins TRBV30 and TRBJ2-7; possibly TRBD1 or TRBD2 for D (5 bases each). V was trimmed by 5 bases and J by 2 bases, leaving 10 bases between them. The V gene's germline CDR1 is GTSNPN and CDR2 SVGIG (reference sequence). There are 12 residues in the CDR3. CDR3 sequence: CAWGGQPYEQYF. In nucleotides, the CDR3 is TGTGCCTGGGGGGGTCAGCCCTACGAGCAGTACTTC.

The chain has TRBV20-1 and TRBJ2-5; 9 positions agree with TRBD2. Germline CDR1 is DFQATT and CDR2 is SNEGSKA (reference sequence). The length of the CDR3 is 15 residues. V dropped 3 bases and J dropped 3; count of bases not matched to a gene: 8. The CDR3 region is CSASGASGKEETQYF. CDR3 DNA sequence: TGCAGTGCTAGTGGGGCTAGCGGGAAGGAAGAGACCCAGTACTTC.

This clone came up once. The chain employs TRBV10-1 and TRBJ2-3, with D unresolved. V lost 3 bases, J lost 2 bases, and 6 bases lay in between. Looked up from germline, CDR1 is WNHNN and CDR2 is SYGVQD (reference sequence). This CDR3 region has 13 residues. CDR3 in amino acids: CASSEDLTDTQYF. The DNA for the CDR3 is TGCGCCAGCAGTGAAGACCTCACAGATACGCAGTATTTT.

The chain recombines TRBV7-6 with TRBJ1-4; D is ambiguous. There are 16 residues in the CDR3. Germline CDR1 SGHVS, CDR2 FNYEAQ. Trimming took 4 bases from V and 8 from J, leaving 20 bases between them. The CDR3 here is CASSSSPRQNVEKLFF. CDR3 DNA: TGTGCCAGCAGCTCCAGTCCCAGGCAAAATGTCGAAAAACTGTTTTTT.